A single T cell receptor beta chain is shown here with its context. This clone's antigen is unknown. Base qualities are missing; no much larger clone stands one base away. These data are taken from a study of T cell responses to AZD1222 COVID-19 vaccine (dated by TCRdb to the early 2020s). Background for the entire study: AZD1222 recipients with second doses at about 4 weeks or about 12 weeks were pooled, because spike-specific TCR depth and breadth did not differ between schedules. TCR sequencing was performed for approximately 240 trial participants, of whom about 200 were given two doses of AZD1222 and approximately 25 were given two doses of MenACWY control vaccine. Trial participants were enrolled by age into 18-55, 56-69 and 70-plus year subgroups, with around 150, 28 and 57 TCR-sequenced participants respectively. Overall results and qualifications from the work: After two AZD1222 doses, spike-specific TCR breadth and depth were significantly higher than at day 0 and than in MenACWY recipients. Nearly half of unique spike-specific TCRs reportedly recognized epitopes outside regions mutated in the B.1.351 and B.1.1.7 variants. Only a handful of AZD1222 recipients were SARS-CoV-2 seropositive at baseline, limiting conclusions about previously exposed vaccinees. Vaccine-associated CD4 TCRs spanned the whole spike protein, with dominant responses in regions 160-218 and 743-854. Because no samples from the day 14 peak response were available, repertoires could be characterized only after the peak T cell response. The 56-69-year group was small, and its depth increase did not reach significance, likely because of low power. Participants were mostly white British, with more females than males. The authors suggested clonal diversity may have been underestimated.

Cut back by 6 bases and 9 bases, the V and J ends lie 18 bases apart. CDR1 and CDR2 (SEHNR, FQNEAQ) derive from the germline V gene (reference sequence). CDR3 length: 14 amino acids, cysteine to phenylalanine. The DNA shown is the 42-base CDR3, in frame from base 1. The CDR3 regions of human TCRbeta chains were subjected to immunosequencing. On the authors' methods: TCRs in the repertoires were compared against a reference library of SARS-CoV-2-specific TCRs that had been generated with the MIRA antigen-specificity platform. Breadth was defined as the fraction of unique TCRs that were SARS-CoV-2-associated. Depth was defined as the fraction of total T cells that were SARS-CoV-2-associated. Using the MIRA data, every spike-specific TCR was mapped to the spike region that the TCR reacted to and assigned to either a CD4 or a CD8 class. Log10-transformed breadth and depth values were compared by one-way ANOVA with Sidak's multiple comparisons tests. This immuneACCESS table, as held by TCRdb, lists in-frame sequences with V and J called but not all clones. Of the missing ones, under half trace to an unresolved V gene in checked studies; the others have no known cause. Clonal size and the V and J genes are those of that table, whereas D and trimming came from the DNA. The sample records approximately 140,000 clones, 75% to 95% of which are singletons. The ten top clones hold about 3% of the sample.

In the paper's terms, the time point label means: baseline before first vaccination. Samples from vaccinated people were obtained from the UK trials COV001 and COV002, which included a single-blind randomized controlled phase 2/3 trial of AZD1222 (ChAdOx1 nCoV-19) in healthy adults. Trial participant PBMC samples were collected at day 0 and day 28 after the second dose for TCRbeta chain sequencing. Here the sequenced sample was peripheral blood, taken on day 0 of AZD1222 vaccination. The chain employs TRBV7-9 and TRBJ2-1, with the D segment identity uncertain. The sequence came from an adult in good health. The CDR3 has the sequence CASSHLSDRSEQFF. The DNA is TGTGCCAGCAGTCATCTCAGTGACCGTAGTGAGCAGTTCTTC.